The clone carrying this TCR beta chain has at least ten counts. The antigen is not known. The CDR3 is 14 residues long. The germline V gene encodes CDR1 MNHEY and CDR2 SMNVEV (reference sequence). V was clipped by 4 bases and J by 5 bases, with 12 bases between them. The data were obtained in a study of molecular identifiers for immune sequencing clone quantification. Sorted inputs of roughly 17,000 to 1,000,000 cells, with 10%, 30% or 50% RNA, yielded naive CD8 libraries. For naive CD8 T cells, sorting used the CD8+CD4-CCR7+CD45RA+ phenotype. Study findings and constraints: Because of identical TCR molecules sharing a barcode, sizes of highly expanded clones could be underestimated.

Via MiXCR, TCRdb re-called the PCR reads, giving one row per CDR3 protein. There are 60,000 to 65,000 distinct CDR3 sequences in the sample; about 20% occur only once, and more than 1.2% lies in the top ten. The chain recombines TRBV27 with TRBJ2-4; D not resolved. Sequencing used naive CD8+ T cells from blood, with Jurkat cell RNA spiked in. Subset defined: FACS-sorted CD8+CD4-CCR7+CD45RA+ naive T cells. This TCR was recovered from a human donor in good health. Some libraries in this study had Jurkat cell RNA spiked in. The CDR3 spells CASSYSPNQNIQYF. The CDR3 nucleotides are TGTGCCAGCAGTTATTCGCCGAATCAAAACATTCAGTACTTC.